This is a list of T cell receptor beta chains from one sample in a study of Graves' ophthalmopathy and Graves' hyperthyroidism. Using its own MiXCR run on the multiplex PCR reads, TCRdb lists one record per CDR3 protein. The sample lists 620,000 or so distinct CDR3 sequences, 22% occurring once. The specimen was peripheral blood. These receptors originate from a woman aged 18 to 35 with stable Graves' hyperthyroidism. Some clones in this sample may be carry-over from other donors' samples. CDR3s include the opening cysteine and the closing phenylalanine or tryptophan. D genes are given only for firm matches. For some rows the clone size is stated as once, few or many, or as a class when expanded; others skip it.

TGCAGTGCTAGAGAAGGGACTAGCGGACGCTACGAGCAGTACTTC	CSAREGTSGRYEQYF	TRBD2	TRBJ2-7	TRBV20-1	few
TGTGCCAGCAGCCCGCAAGGGGTAGAATCACCCCTCCACTTT	CASSPQGVESPLHF	NA	TRBJ1-6	TRBV2	NA
TGCGCCAGCAGCTTCATACCCGGGGCGGGGCGGGATTCACCCCTCCACTTT	CASSFIPGAGRDSPLHF	NA	TRBJ1-6	TRBV4-3	NA
TGTGCCAGCAGCGTCTTCGGGACACAAGAGACCCAGTACTTC	CASSVFGTQETQYF	NA	TRBJ2-5	TRBV9	few
TGTGCCAGCATCCTGGGGGGAATTAGCAATCAGCCCCAGCATTTT	CASILGGISNQPQHF	NA	TRBJ1-5	TRBV28	once
TGTGCCAGCAGCTTAGAACCGACGAACACTGAAGCTTTCTTT	CASSLEPTNTEAFF	NA	TRBJ1-1	TRBV7-3	many
TGTGCCAGCAGCCAACAAGAGCGGGGGGAGATCTACGAGCAGTACTTC	CASSQQERGEIYEQYF	TRBD2	TRBJ2-7	TRBV4-2	NA
TGTGCCAGCAGTTTCGCTTCTAGCGGGGTCGAGCAGTACTTC	CASSFASSGVEQYF	TRBD2	TRBJ2-7	TRBV12-3/TRBV12-4	many
TGTGCCAGCAGCCAAGATGTCAGGGGGTTGTACCAAGAGACCCAGTACTTC	CASSQDVRGLYQETQYF	TRBD1	TRBJ2-5	TRBV3-1	NA
TGTGCCAGCAGTTACTTATGGGAGGGCCACCAAGAGACCCAGTACTTC	CASSYLWEGHQETQYF	TRBD2	TRBJ2-5	TRBV6-5	many
TGTGCCACCAGTGACCAAGCCTCCGGGACTATTACCTACGAGCAGTACTTC	CATSDQASGTITYEQYF	TRBD2	TRBJ2-7	TRBV24-1	many
TGTGCCTGGAGTGTAGGGTACGGGACCAACTATGGCTACACCTTC	CAWSVGYGTNYGYTF	NA	TRBJ1-2	TRBV30	many
TGTGCCAGTAGTGACCGAGGGGGCGTTCAGCCCCAGCATTTT	CASSDRGGVQPQHF	TRBD1	TRBJ1-5	TRBV19	many
TGTGCCAGCAGCCCTGAGTCCAGGGGGGGCACCGGGGAGCTGTTTTTT	CASSPESRGGTGELFF	NA	TRBJ2-2	TRBV11-2	many
TGTGCCAGCAGTCCGGACACCCTCACTGAAGCTTTCTTT	CASSPDTLTEAFF	NA	TRBJ1-1	TRBV12-3/TRBV12-4	many
TGTGCCAGCAGGATGCGGGGGTGGACCACTGAAGCTTTCTTT	CASRMRGWTTEAFF	NA	TRBJ1-1	TRBV6-2/TRBV6-3	NA
TGCAGTGCTCTGGGCGGGGAATCTGGAAACACCATATATTTT	CSALGGESGNTIYF	NA	TRBJ1-3	TRBV20-1	many
TGTGCCAGCAGCCAACCCAAGGAGACCCAGTACTTC	CASSQPKETQYF	NA	TRBJ2-5	TRBV4-2	NA
TGTGCCAGCAGCTGGGCAGGGAAGGGTTCACCCCTCCACTTT	CASSWAGKGSPLHF	NA	TRBJ1-6	TRBV12-3/TRBV12-4	NA
TGTGCCAGCAGTTCCCCCCGACCCCGCTCCTACGAGCAGTACTTC	CASSSPRPRSYEQYF	NA	TRBJ2-7	TRBV6-2/TRBV6-3	NA
TGTGCCAGTAGTACCGCGTACGTTGGGCAACTGGGGGAGCAGTACTTC	CASSTAYVGQLGEQYF	NA	TRBJ2-7	TRBV19	many
TGCAGTGTGGCGGAAAAAGAGACCCAGTACTTC	CSVAEKETQYF	NA	TRBJ2-5	TRBV20-1	many
TGTGCCAGCAACCCCAGCGGGGCCTTGAGCTCCTACGAGCAGTACTTC	CASNPSGALSSYEQYF	TRBD2	TRBJ2-7	TRBV28	many
TGCGCCAGCAGCCAACACACCGGGACTCAGGTTCGGGAGACCCAGTACTTC	CASSQHTGTQVRETQYF	NA	TRBJ2-5	TRBV4-1	few
TGTGCCAGCAGTTTTGTTCTGGGGACTACCCCCCCAGAGACCCAGTACTTC	CASSFVLGTTPPETQYF	TRBD2	TRBJ2-5	TRBV12-3/TRBV12-4	many
TGTGCCAGTAGTAGCCGAGGACAGGGATTCTACGAGCAGTACTTC	CASSSRGQGFYEQYF	TRBD1	TRBJ2-7	TRBV19	few
TGTGCCAGCAGCGGCCGACAGGCGATTACAGATACGCAGTATTTT	CASSGRQAITDTQYF	NA	TRBJ2-3	TRBV13	NA
TGTGCCACCAGTGATTTGACCCAACGACCTCAGGACAGGGGGGTCGAAGAGACCCAGTACTTC	CATSDLTQRPQDRGVEETQYF	TRBD1	TRBJ2-5	TRBV24-1	NA
TGTGCCAGCAGTCAATCCCAGAGCGGCTATGGCTACACCTTC	CASSQSQSGYGYTF	NA	TRBJ1-2	TRBV6-1	NA
TGTGCCAGCAGTCAACAGGATGGCTACACCTTC	CASSQQDGYTF	NA	TRBJ1-2	TRBV12-3/TRBV12-4	many
TGTGCCAGCAGGCGGACGGCCAACACTGAAGCTTTCTTT	CASRRTANTEAFF	NA	TRBJ1-1	TRBV12-3/TRBV12-4	few
TGTGCCAGCAGTAAAAGGGACGTGGAGACCAAGTACTTC	CASSKRDVETKYF	NA	TRBJ2-5	TRBV6-4	few
TGTGCCAGCGTATTGAATAGGGGAGGGCAGCCCCAGCATTTT	CASVLNRGGQPQHF	NA	TRBJ1-5	TRBV2	many
TGCAGTGCTAGTGACTGCCGGACAGCCCCTCAAGAGACCCAGTACTTC	CSASDCRTAPQETQYF	NA	TRBJ2-5	TRBV20-1	many
TGTGCCAGCAGCCGAGGGATGGAGACCCAGTACTTC	CASSRGMETQYF	NA	TRBJ2-5	TRBV12-3/TRBV12-4	many
TGTGCCAGTAGTCACCCTCAACAGGGAGCTTATAGCAATCAGCCCCAGCATTTT	CASSHPQQGAYSNQPQHF	NA	TRBJ1-5	TRBV19	few
TGCAGTGTTAGACAGATCTCCTACGAGCAGTACTTC	CSVRQISYEQYF	NA	TRBJ2-7	TRBV20-1	few
TGTGCCAGCAGCGCCGGACAGTTTAATTCACCCCTCCACTTT	CASSAGQFNSPLHF	NA	TRBJ1-6	TRBV5-6	many
TGTGCCAGCAGCCGATCAGGGACAGAACCCACTGAAGCTTTCTTT	CASSRSGTEPTEAFF	TRBD1	TRBJ1-1	TRBV7-3	few
TGTGCCAGCAGTGATTTGGATAACCGCCGCTCTGGAAACACCATATATTTT	CASSDLDNRRSGNTIYF	NA	TRBJ1-3	TRBV25-1	many
TGTGCCAGCAGGGACTACAGCGAACCTGCGGAGACCCAGTACTTC	CASRDYSEPAETQYF	NA	TRBJ2-5	TRBV6-1	many